Ten or more counts support the clone carrying this T cell receptor beta chain. What it binds is unknown. This sample was included in a study of T cell repertoires in cytomegalovirus infection. Study background: From public TCR beta signatures came an indication of both CMV infection and matching HLA type.

Study outcomes and limitations: Public TCR beta family frequency separated CMV-and-HLA carriers, including in an independent cohort.

Germline V gives CDR1 MNHNS, CDR2 SASEGT. The germline V and J ends were trimmed by 6 bases and 2 bases, with 10 bases remaining between them. The CDR3 is 13 residues long. Each CDR3 protein gets one entry after TCRdb re-called the reads with MiXCR. The sample holds under 300,000 distinct CDR3 sequences, roughly 21% seen once. This sequence originates from a human donor in good health (CMV status not recorded). Some clones in this sample may be carry-over from other donors' samples. The chain employs TRBV6-1 and TRBJ2-5, with a weak D call TRBD1 (5 bases). The specimen comprised cultured PBMCs, sampled from culture after CMV antigen stimulation. CDR3 amino acids: CASRRQTQETQYF. Here the CDR3 DNA reads TGTGCCAGCAGACGACAGACGCAAGAGACCCAGTACTTC.